This note documents a single T cell receptor (beta chain) sequence. Its antigen is undetermined. This record belongs to a study of shared clonotypes between healthy human individuals. Study context: Ranging from 18 to 49 in age, donors were two women and three men.

CDR1 and CDR2 (germline): SQVTM, ANQGSEA. V was cut by 7 bases and J by 6 bases, with 15 bases left in between. This CDR3 is 12 amino acids long. Study-wide results and caveats: Owing to a small donor count, the genetic and exposure-history diversity represented was limited.

The study separated CD4+ cells into CD45RA+ naive and CD45RA-negative memory subsets. Investigators spread the genomic DNA of each subset evenly over several immunoSEQ plates. TCRdb keeps only in-frame clones here, not all; method: immunoSEQ multiplex PCR. The profile shows 740,000 or so clones, 73% of them singletons. This chain links TRBV29-1 with TRBJ1-2, with a tentative D call TRBD1 (6 bases). Sequenced input: memory CD4+ T cells sorted from blood. Noted subset: CD45RA-negative fraction. The sequence derives from a woman aged 25 to 39 in good health. The CDR3 bases are TGCAGCGCCTTCGGGACAACGGATGGCTACACCTTC. Its translation is CSAFGTTDGYTF. The whole variable domain, filled in from reference TRBV29-1 and TRBJ1-2, reads SAVISQKPSRDICQRGTSLTIQCQVDSQVTMMFWYRQQPGQSLTLIATANQGSEATYESGFVIDKFPISRPNLTFSTLTVSNMSPEDSSIYLCSAFGTTDGYTFGSGTRLTVV.